This T cell receptor beta chain appears in the sequencing data of a study of a mutant IDH1 vaccine in newly diagnosed glioma. Turning to this clone: Its cognate antigen is unknown.

Time point specified: week 11, during vaccination. Mutant IDH1 20-mer peptide, at 300 ug, made up each vaccine dose, with topical imiquimod. The V gene's germline CDR1 is ENHRY and CDR2 SYGVKD. With V trimmed by 4 bases and J by 6 bases, 5 bases remained unmatched. The CDR3 covers 15 residues. Here immunoSEQ multiplex PCR was the method, and the copy in TCRdb shows in-frame clones only, minus some. This table has roughly 120,000 clones, 80% appearing once. The rearrangement links TRBV10-3 to TRBJ1-4; TRBD1 matches at 10 bases. This clonotype was obtained from a middle-aged man with glioma. The starting material was PBMCs, obtained from a glioma patient whose treatment included an IDH1 peptide vaccine. CDR3 residues: CAISASGTGDEKLFF. For the CDR3, the DNA is TGTGCCATCAGTGCTTCCGGGACAGGGGATGAAAAACTGTTTTTT.